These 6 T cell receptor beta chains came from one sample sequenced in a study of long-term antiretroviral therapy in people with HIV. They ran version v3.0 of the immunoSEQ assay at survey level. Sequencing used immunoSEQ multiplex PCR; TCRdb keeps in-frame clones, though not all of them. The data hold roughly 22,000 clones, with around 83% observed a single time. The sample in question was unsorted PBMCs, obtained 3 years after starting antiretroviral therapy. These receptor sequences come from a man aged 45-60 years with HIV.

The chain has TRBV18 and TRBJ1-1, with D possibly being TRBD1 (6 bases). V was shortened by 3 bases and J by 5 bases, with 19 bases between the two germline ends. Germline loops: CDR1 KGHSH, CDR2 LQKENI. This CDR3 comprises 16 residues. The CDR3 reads CASSPRGFLGATEAFF. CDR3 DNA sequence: TGTGCCAGCTCACCCCGGGGGTTTTTGGGGGCGACTGAAGCTTTCTTT.

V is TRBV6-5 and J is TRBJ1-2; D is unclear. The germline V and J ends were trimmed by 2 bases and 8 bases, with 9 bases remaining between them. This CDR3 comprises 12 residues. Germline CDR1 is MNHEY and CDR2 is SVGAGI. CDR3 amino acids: CASSYAGYGYTF. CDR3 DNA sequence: TGTGCCAGCAGTTACGCGGGCTACGGCTACACCTTC.

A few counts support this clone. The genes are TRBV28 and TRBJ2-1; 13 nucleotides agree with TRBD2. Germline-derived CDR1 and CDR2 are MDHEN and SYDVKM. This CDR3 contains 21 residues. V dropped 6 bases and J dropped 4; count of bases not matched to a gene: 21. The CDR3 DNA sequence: TGTGCCAGCAGCGAGCCCCCCGGGACTAGCGGGATTCTTCGGCGGTACAATGAGCAGTTCTTC. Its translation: CASSEPPGTSGILRRYNEQFF. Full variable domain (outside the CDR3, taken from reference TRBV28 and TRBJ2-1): DVKVTQSSRYLVKRTGEKVFLECVQDMDHENMFWYRQDPGLGLRLIYFSYDVKMKEKGDIPEGYSVSREKKERFSLILESASTNQTSMYLCASSEPPGTSGILRRYNEQFFGPGTRLTVL.

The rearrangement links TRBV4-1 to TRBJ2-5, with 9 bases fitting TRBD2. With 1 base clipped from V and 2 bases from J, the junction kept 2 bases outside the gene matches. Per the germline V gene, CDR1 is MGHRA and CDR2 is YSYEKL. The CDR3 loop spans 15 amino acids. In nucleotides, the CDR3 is TGCGCCAGCAGCCAAGTAGCGGGGGTTCAAGAGACCCAGTACTTC. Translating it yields CASSQVAGVQETQYF.

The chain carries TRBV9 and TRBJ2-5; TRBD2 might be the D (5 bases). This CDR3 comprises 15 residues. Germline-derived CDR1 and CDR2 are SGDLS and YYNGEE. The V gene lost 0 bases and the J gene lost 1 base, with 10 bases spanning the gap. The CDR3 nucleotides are TGTGCCAGCAGCGTAGCCGGCCTAGCCCAAGAGACCCAGTACTTC. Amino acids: CASSVAGLAQETQYF. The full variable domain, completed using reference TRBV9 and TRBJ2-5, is DSGVTQTPKHLITATGQRVTLRCSPRSGDLSVYWYQQSLDQGLQFLIQYYNGEERAKGNILERFSAQQFPDLHSELNLSSLELGDSALYFCASSVAGLAQETQYFGPGTRLLVL.

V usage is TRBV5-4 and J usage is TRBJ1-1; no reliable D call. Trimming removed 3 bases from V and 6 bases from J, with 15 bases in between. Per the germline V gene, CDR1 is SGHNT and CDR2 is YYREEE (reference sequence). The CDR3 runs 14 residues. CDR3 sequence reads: CASSSDGLRSEAFF. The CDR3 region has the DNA TGTGCCAGCAGCTCCGACGGATTAAGGTCTGAAGCTTTCTTT.